Detailed here is one TCR beta chain. This entry is derived from a study of PD-1 blockade in mismatch repair-deficient tumors. About the study: Patients had eleven to twelve mismatch repair-deficient cancer types and were previously treated and progressing.

Data came from immunoSEQ multiplex PCR; TCRdb stores just in-frame clones and leaves some out. The table includes some 100,000 clones, 82% detected once. All patients were mismatch repair deficient, assessed by either PCR or immunohistochemistry. TCR sequencing covered a few patients who responded to pembrolizumab. The V gene lost 6 bases and the J gene lost 7 bases, with 13 bases spanning the gap. The germline gives CDR1 DFQATT, CDR2 SNEGSKA (reference sequence). CDR3 size: 11 residues. The receptor was isolated from an adult with mismatch repair-deficient cancer. Specimen: peripheral blood, collected about eight months after starting pembrolizumab. This chain uses TRBV20-1 with TRBJ2-7; D is possibly TRBD2 (6 bases). The DNA for the CDR3 is TGCAGTGCGGAGCGGGTCGGAGAGCAGTACTTC. Protein product: CSAERVGEQYF.